Below, 16 T cell receptor beta chains from the same sample are listed, as sequenced in a study of beta chain features in type 1 diabetes (dated by TCRdb to 2016 to 2018). Library creation used the immunoSEQ multiplex PCR assay. All of the isolated RNA was reverse transcribed with the High Capacity cDNA Reverse Transcription Kit, so expressed TCRB transcripts were sequenced. The table comes from immuneACCESS by way of TCRdb, which keeps in-frame sequences with V and J called. Part of the clones is missing from these tables; in studies checked, under half for an unresolved V gene and the rest for unknown reasons. The sample table holds hundreds of thousands of clones, of which about a sixth were seen once. The ten largest clones add up to about 0.097% of the sample. The specimen was naive CD4+ T cells from blood. Reading the label with the study, this specimen's cell subset or site is: true naive CD4+ T cells. Source of these receptors: a man aged 18 to 29 in good health.

The V call is TRBV9, the J call TRBJ2-3; 8 bases fit TRBD2. In germline, CDR1 is SGDLS, CDR2 YYNGEE. V lost 0 bases, J lost 1 base, and 4 bases stayed unmatched. The CDR3 is 16 amino acids. This CDR3 is CASSVGGSGGTDTQYF. In DNA form, the CDR3 reads TGTGCCAGCAGCGTAGGAGGTAGCGGGGGCACAGATACGCAGTATTTT.

This clone was counted between two and nine times. This chain connects TRBV5-1 to TRBJ1-2; weak D call: TRBD1 (5 bases). The V end was cut by 0 bases, the J end by 4 bases, with 13 bases between. The CDR3 is 15 amino acids. Germline V gene lookup returns CDR1 SGHRS and CDR2 YFSETQ. DNA of the CDR3: TGCGCCAGCAGCTTGGCCACGGGGGGAGGCTATGGCTACACCTTC. Translation gives CASSLATGGGYGYTF.

The chain employs TRBV7-2 and TRBJ2-5; TRBD1 might be the D (6 bases). The germline V and J ends were trimmed by 4 bases and 2 bases, with 14 bases remaining between them. CDR3 length: 15 amino acids. Looked up from germline, CDR1 is SGHTA and CDR2 is FQGNSA. CDR3 in DNA: TGTGCCAGCAGCTACAACCCAGGACAGCAAGAGACCCAGTACTTC. It encodes CASSYNPGQQETQYF.

This sequence joins TRBV6-6 and TRBJ1-1; D remains unclear. This CDR3 spans 13 amino acids. Per the germline V gene, CDR1 is MNHNY and CDR2 is SVGAGI (reference sequence). The V end lost 6 bases, the J end lost 7 bases, and 15 bases lay between the germline ends. In DNA, the CDR3 is TGTGCCAGCAGCCCGGACGGACGGATTGAAGCTTTCTTT. Protein product: CASSPDGRIEAFF.

This clone occurred a few times. V and J are TRBV25-1 and TRBJ2-2; D unclear. Germline loops: CDR1 MGHDK, CDR2 SYGVNS. The V end lost 0 bases, the J end lost 3 bases, and 5 bases lay between the germline ends. CDR3 length equals 14 residues. This chain's CDR3 is CASSEYRDTGELFF. In DNA, the CDR3 is TGTGCCAGCAGTGAATACCGAGACACCGGGGAGCTGTTTTTT. Filled out from reference TRBV25-1 and TRBJ2-2, the complete variable domain reads EADIYQTPRYLVIGTGKKITLECSQTMGHDKMYWYQQDPGMELHLIHYSYGVNSTEKGDLSSESTVSRIRTEHFPLTLESARPSHTSQYLCASSEYRDTGELFFGEGSRLTVL.

The chain carries TRBV5-1 and TRBJ2-2; no reliable D call. In germline, CDR1 is SGHRS, CDR2 YFSETQ. The V end was cut by 0 bases, the J end by 0 bases, with 3 bases between. CDR3 length equals 14 residues. The CDR3: CASSLESNTGELFF. The CDR3 region has the DNA TGCGCCAGCAGCTTGGAATCGAACACCGGGGAGCTGTTTTTT. Together with reference TRBV5-1 and TRBJ2-2, the CDR3 gives the full variable domain: KAGVTQTPRYLIKTRGQQVTLSCSPISGHRSVSWYQQTPGQGLQFLFEYFSETQRNKGNFPGRFSGRQFSNSRSEMNVSTLELGDSALYLCASSLESNTGELFFGEGSRLTVL.

Regarding this clone: This sample includes further DNA sequences coding for the same CDR3. The chain uses TRBV20-1 and TRBJ2-5; no firm D call. The V end was cut by 6 bases, the J end by 4 bases, with 6 bases between. Germline V CDR1 and CDR2: DFQATT, SNEGSKA (reference sequence). The CDR3 length is 10 residues. In DNA, the CDR3 is TGCAGTGCCTTGTTAGAGACCCAGTACTTC. It specifies CSALLETQYF.

This clone has only a few counts. This rearrangement joins TRBV5-1 to TRBJ1-2; D uncertain. The V gene lost 1 base and the J gene lost 4 bases, with 14 bases spanning the gap. Germline-derived CDR1 and CDR2 are SGHRS and YFSETQ. The CDR3 is 15 residues long. In DNA form, the CDR3 reads TGCGCCAGCAGCTTGCCATCGGGCAGCACCTATGGCTACACCTTC. It encodes CASSLPSGSTYGYTF.

For this clone: At one end the junction does not follow the germline gene, possibly because of a read error. This chain joins TRBV7-7 and TRBJ2-2; 8 nucleotides align to TRBD2. Per germline, CDR1 SSHAT and CDR2 FNYEAQ (reference sequence). The CDR3 is made up of 17 amino acids. CDR3 coding DNA: TGTGCTAGCAGCTCCACCCTGGCGGGGGGAGGAACCGGGGAGCTGTTTTTT. It codes for CASSSTLAGGGTGELFF.

The rearrangement uses TRBV7-9 and TRBJ2-1; maybe TRBD2 (7 bases). V was cut by 8 bases and J by 2 bases, with 13 bases left in between. Germline V lookup: CDR1 SEHNR, CDR2 FQNEAQ (reference sequence). This CDR3 is built from 14 residues. The CDR3 region is CASLGGQTYNEQFF. In DNA form, the CDR3 reads TGTGCCAGCCTCGGGGGGCAAACCTACAATGAGCAGTTCTTC.

There are a few counts of this clone. The genes are TRBV21-1 and TRBJ2-3; TRBD2, the D gene given by the table, was not confirmed from the DNA. TRBV21-1 is assigned pseudogene status. This CDR3 is built from 16 residues. The CDR3 loop is CASSKSVLSSTDTQYF. In DNA, the CDR3 is TGTGCCAGCAGCAAATCTGTTTTGAGTAGCACAGATACGCAGTATTTT.

The rearrangement uses TRBV6-5 and TRBJ2-7; D uncertain. The V end lost 4 bases, the J end lost 5 bases, and 9 bases lay between the germline ends. The CDR3 covers 12 residues. CDR1 MNHEY and CDR2 SVGAGI come from the germline V gene. The CDR3 bases are TGTGCCAGCAGTTTGTGGACGGACGAGCAGTACTTC. Translation: CASSLWTDEQYF.

The gene calls are TRBV7-9 and TRBJ2-2; TRBD1 matches at 10 bases. The germline V gene encodes CDR1 SEHNR and CDR2 FQNEAQ (reference sequence). Trimming at V came to 5 bases and at J to 9 bases, leaving 9 bases not matched to a gene. The CDR3 spans 15 residues. This CDR3 is CASSPLGQGSRELFF. CDR3 DNA sequence: TGTGCCAGCAGCCCCCTGGGACAGGGGAGCAGGGAGCTGTTTTTT.

J is TRBJ1-5 and V is TRBV18, with D maybe TRBD1 (5 bases). V gave up 4 bases and J gave up 8 bases, with 15 bases separating them. Germline lookup yields CDR1 KGHSH and CDR2 LQKENI. The CDR3 has 14 amino acids. The chain's CDR3 is CASSLSGGGEPQHF. The CDR3 DNA is TGTGCCAGCTCACTCTCGGGCGGAGGGGAGCCCCAGCATTTT.

The V and J genes are TRBV11-2 and TRBJ2-6; D gene ambiguous. Germline V lookup: CDR1 SGHAT, CDR2 FQNNGV. The V gene lost 5 bases and the J gene lost 0 bases, with 8 bases spanning the gap. The CDR3 is 15 amino acids. The CDR3 DNA is TGTGCCAGCAGCCCTCGAATCTCTGGGGCCAACGTCCTGACTTTC. Protein sequence: CASSPRISGANVLTF.

Details on this clone: The junction does not match germline at one end; this may be a read error. The chain combines TRBV7-7 with TRBJ2-2; D is perhaps TRBD1 (5 bases). Germline assignment: CDR1 SSHAT and CDR2 FNYEAQ (reference sequence). The CDR3 runs to 13 residues. CDR3 sequence: CASSFWGSGELFF. CDR3 coding DNA: TGTGCTAGCAGCTTTTGGGGCTCCGGGGAGCTGTTTTTT. Full variable domain (outside the CDR3, taken from reference TRBV7-7 and TRBJ2-2): GAGVSQSPRYKVTKRGQDVTLRCDPISSHATLYWYQQALGQGPEFLTYFNYEAQPDKSGLPSDRFSAERPEGSISTLTIQRTEQRDSAMYRCASSFWGSGELFFGEGSRLTVL.